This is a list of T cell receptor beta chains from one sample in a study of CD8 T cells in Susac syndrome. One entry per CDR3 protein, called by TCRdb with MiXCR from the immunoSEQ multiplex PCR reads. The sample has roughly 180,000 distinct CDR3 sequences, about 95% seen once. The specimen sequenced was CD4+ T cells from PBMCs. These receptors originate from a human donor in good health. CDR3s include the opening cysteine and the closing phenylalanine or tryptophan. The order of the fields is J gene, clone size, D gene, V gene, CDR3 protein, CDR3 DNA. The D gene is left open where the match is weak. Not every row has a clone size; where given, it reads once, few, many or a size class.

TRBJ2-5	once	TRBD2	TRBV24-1	CATSDRRLAQETQYF	TGTGCCACCAGTGACCGTAGACTAGCCCAAGAGACCCAGTACTTC
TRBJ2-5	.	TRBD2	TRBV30	CAWSGGGQETQYF	TGTGCCTGGAGTGGGGGAGGGCAGGAGACCCAGTACTTC
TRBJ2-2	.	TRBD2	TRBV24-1	CATYSGRPGELFF	TGTGCCACCTATAGCGGGAGGCCCGGGGAGCTGTTTTTT
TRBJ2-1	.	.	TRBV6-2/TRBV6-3	CASSYPPGTYSNEQFF	TGTGCCAGCAGTTACCCCCCCGGGACCTACTCCAATGAGCAGTTCTTC
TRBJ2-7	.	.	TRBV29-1	CSGLQNYEQYF	TGCAGCGGGCTCCAAAACTACGAGCAGTACTTC
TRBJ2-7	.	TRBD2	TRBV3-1	CASSQEWVGLAMGTTYEQYF	TGTGCCAGCAGCCAAGAGTGGGTAGGACTAGCTATGGGGACAACCTACGAGCAGTACTTC
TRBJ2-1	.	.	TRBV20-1	CSARDRKREQFF	TGCAGTGCTAGAGATAGGAAGCGGGAGCAGTTCTTC
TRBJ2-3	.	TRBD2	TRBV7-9	CASSPTSGASTDTQYF	TGTGCCAGCAGCCCCACTAGCGGTGCTAGCACAGATACGCAGTATTTT
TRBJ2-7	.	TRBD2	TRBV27	CASSLQRESIEQYF	TGTGCCAGCAGTTTACAGCGGGAGTCTATAGAGCAGTACTTC
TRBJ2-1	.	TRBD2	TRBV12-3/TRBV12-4	CASNGAGTSGSGEQFF	TGTGCCAGCAATGGGGCGGGGACTAGCGGGAGTGGTGAGCAGTTCTTC
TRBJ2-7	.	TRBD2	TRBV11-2	CASSPVAGGLGEQYF	TGTGCCAGCAGCCCGGTAGCGGGAGGCCTTGGTGAGCAGTACTTC
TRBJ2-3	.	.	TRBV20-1	CSAAGASDTQYF	TGCAGTGCGGCCGGGGCGTCAGATACGCAGTATTTT
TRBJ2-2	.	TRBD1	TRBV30	CAWSVARTGDTGELFF	TGTGCCTGGAGTGTAGCTCGGACAGGGGACACCGGGGAGCTGTTTTTT
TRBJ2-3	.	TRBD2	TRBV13	CASTLGGRTTDTQYF	TGTGCCAGCACCCTGGGAGGGAGGACGACAGATACGCAGTATTTT
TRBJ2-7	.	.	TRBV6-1	CASSLRDGAYEQYF	TGTGCCAGCAGCCTCCGAGACGGGGCCTACGAGCAGTACTTC
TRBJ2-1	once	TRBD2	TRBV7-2	CASSFSGRDNEQFF	TGTGCCAGCAGCTTTAGCGGGAGGGACAATGAGCAGTTCTTC
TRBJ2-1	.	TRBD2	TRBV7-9	CASSLGGRAHDEQFF	TGTGCCAGCAGCTTAGGCGGGAGGGCCCACGATGAGCAGTTCTTC
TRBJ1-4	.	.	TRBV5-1	CASSPGHPTTNEKLFF	TGCGCCAGCAGCCCTGGACATCCTACAACTAATGAAAAACTGTTTTTT
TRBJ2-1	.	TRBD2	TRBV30	CASKTSGLYNEQFF	TGTGCCTCCAAAACTAGCGGCCTCTACAATGAGCAGTTCTTC
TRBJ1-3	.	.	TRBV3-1	CASRRTQSGNTIYF	TGTGCCAGCCGACGGACGCAATCTGGAAACACCATATATTTT
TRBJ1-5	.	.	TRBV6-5	CASSYDGYNQPQHF	TGTGCCAGCAGTTATGACGGATACAATCAGCCCCAGCATTTT
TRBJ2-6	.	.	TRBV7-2	CASSTTGLAGANVLTF	TGTGCCAGCAGCACTACAGGTCTTGCTGGGGCCAACGTCCTGACTTTC
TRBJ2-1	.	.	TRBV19	CASSPGTPQLTLNEQFF	TGTGCCAGTAGTCCAGGGACTCCCCAATTGACGCTAAATGAGCAGTTCTTC
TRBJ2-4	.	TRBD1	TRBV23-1	CASRLGQGYIQYF	TGCGCCAGCAGACTGGGACAGGGATACATTCAGTACTTC
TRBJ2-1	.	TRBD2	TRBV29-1	CSVWGLAGVNEQFF	TGCAGCGTTTGGGGACTAGCGGGAGTCAATGAGCAGTTCTTC
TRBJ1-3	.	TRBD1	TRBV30	CARQTGNGNTIYF	TGTGCCCGCCAGACAGGGAACGGAAACACCATATATTTT
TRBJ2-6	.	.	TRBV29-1	CSVVATGANVLTF	TGCAGCGTTGTTGCAACGGGGGCCAACGTCCTGACTTTC
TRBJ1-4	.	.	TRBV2	CASNQGHPEKLFF	TGTGCCAGCAACCAAGGACACCCCGAAAAACTGTTTTTT
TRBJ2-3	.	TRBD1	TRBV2	CASSGRGTGGTDTQYF	TGTGCCAGCAGCGGGAGAGGGACAGGGGGTACAGATACGCAGTATTTT
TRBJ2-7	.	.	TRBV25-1	CASSGRRSSYEQYF	TGTGCCAGCAGTGGCAGGCGAAGCTCCTACGAGCAGTACTTC
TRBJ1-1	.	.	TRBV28	CASSQVQGSNTEAFF	TGTGCCAGCAGTCAAGTGCAGGGGTCGAACACTGAAGCTTTCTTT
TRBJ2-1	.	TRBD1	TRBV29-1	CSVTYRGPDNEQFF	TGCAGCGTTACTTATAGGGGGCCAGACAATGAGCAGTTCTTC
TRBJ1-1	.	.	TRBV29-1	CSGGQLNTEAFF	TGCAGCGGCGGACAGTTGAACACTGAAGCTTTCTTT
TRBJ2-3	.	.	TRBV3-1	CASSWWTALTDTQYF	TGTGCCAGCAGTTGGTGGACAGCACTCACAGATACGCAGTATTTT
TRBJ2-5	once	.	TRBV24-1	CATSAQETQYF	TGTGCCACCAGTGCCCAAGAGACCCAGTACTTC
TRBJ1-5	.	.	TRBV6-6	CASRVGSNQPQHF	TGTGCCAGCAGGGTCGGGAGCAATCAGCCCCAGCATTTT
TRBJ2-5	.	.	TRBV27	CASSFYGYQETQYF	TGTGCCAGCAGTTTCTACGGTTATCAGGAGACCCAGTACTTC
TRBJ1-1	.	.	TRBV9	CASSVRAFF	TGTGCCAGCAGCGTTAGAGCTTTCTTT
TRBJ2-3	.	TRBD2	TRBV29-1	CSVDLREGTDTQYF	TGCAGCGTTGACTTGCGGGAGGGCACAGATACGCAGTATTTT
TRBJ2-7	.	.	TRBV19	CASSIRGTVSSYEQYF	TGTGCCAGTAGTATCCGCGGGACGGTGAGCTCCTACGAGCAGTACTTC
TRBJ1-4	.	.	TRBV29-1	CSAGGLGEKAKLFF	TGCAGCGCCGGTGGGTTGGGGGAGAAGGCGAAACTGTTTTTT
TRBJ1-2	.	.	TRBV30	CAWSITGAQGYTF	TGTGCCTGGTCTATTACCGGGGCCCAGGGCTACACCTTC